The 9 T cell receptor beta chains in this list originate from one sample, sequenced in a study of T cell changes during pregnancy in multiple sclerosis (dated by TCRdb to the late 2010s). Receptors were amplified or captured by the immunoSEQ multiplex PCR assay. TCRdb took over this immuneACCESS table, retaining in-frame rearrangements with V and J assigned. Such tables are incomplete; in checked studies, under half of the missing clones stem from an unresolved V gene, and the remainder is unexplained. Within this sample are some 70,000 clones, with roughly 90% of them counted one time only. The ten largest clonotypes hold around 3.5% of the sample. This sample comprised peripheral blood, obtained after pregnancy. The source of these receptors is a female donor in good health, enrolled as a control in a pregnancy study.

The chain couples TRBV5-6 to TRBJ2-3; a possible D gene is TRBD2 (6 bases). With 0 bases removed from V and 2 bases from J, the gap between germline ends came to 13 bases. The CDR3 contains 16 residues. The germline CDR1 and CDR2 sequences are SGHDT and YYEEEE. The CDR3 bases are TGTGCCAGCAGCTTGGCTGGGGGAGGATCCACAGATACGCAGTATTTT. This encodes CASSLAGGGSTDTQYF.

The gene calls are TRBV11-3 and TRBJ2-7, with D perhaps matching TRBD1 (5 bases). This CDR3 region has 13 residues. V was pared by 4 bases and J by 3 bases, with 10 bases between. Germline V gives CDR1 SGHNT, CDR2 YENEEA. The CDR3 spells CASSSGHNYEQYF. The CDR3 region has the DNA TGTGCCAGCAGCTCCGGACACAACTACGAGCAGTACTTC.

V and J are TRBV19 and TRBJ2-7; 7 bases agree with TRBD1. Germline CDR1 and CDR2: LNHDA and SQIVND (reference sequence). V shed 4 bases, J shed 2 bases, and the junction held 8 bases outside the gene matches. This CDR3 contains 15 residues. The CDR3 region is CASSNGQATPYEQYF. The CDR3 region has the DNA TGTGCCAGTAGTAACGGACAGGCAACCCCCTACGAGCAGTACTTC. Based on the CDR3 plus reference TRBV19 and TRBJ2-7, the full variable domain is DGGITQSPKYLFRKEGQNVTLSCEQNLNHDAMYWYRQDPGQGLRLIYYSQIVNDFQKGDIAEGYSVSREKKESFPLTVTSAQKNPTAFYLCASSNGQATPYEQYFGPGTRLTVT.

This sequence joins TRBV28 and TRBJ1-2; D remains unclear. CDR3 length equals 13 residues. The V gene lost 5 bases and the J gene lost 2 bases, with 9 bases spanning the gap. Germline V gene lookup returns CDR1 MDHEN and CDR2 SYDVKM. The CDR3 DNA is TGTGCCAGCAGTACTCCGGGAAACTATGGCTACACCTTC. It yields the protein CASSTPGNYGYTF.

Here the CDR3 DNA reads TGTGCCAGCAACACCCCACAGGGGGGCCGCGCTGAAGCTTTCTTT. It is translated as CASNTPQGGRAEAFF. The chain combines TRBV28 with TRBJ1-1; 8 bases match TRBD1. The CDR3 is made up of 15 amino acids. The trim removed 7 bases at V and 6 bases at J, leaving 13 bases unmatched. Germline V gene lookup returns CDR1 MDHEN and CDR2 SYDVKM.

V usage is TRBV2 and J usage is TRBJ2-1, with D possibly TRBD2 on 5 matching bases. CDR3 length: 16 amino acids. Germline CDR1 and CDR2: SNHLY and FYNNEI. Trimming left V 0 bases short and J 5 bases short, with 14 bases between. DNA for the CDR3: TGTGCCAGCAGTGAAGCGGAGGTTGGCTACAACAATGAGCAGTTCTTC. It specifies CASSEAEVGYNNEQFF.

The genes are TRBV5-5 and TRBJ2-2; D might be TRBD2 (6 bases). Between the trimmed V and J ends, which lost 1 base and 7 bases, there was a span of 14 bases. In germline, CDR1 is SGHKS, CDR2 YYEKEE (reference sequence). The CDR3 sequence is 15 residues long. The CDR3 coding sequence is TGTGCCAGCAGCTTGATTCGGGGGAGTGGCGGGGAGCTGTTTTTT. Amino acids: CASSLIRGSGGELFF.

The rearrangement joins TRBV5-6 to TRBJ1-1; 9 bases align to TRBD1. This CDR3 has 15 residues. CDR1 and CDR2 from the germline V gene are SGHDT and YYEEEE. V lost 4 bases and J lost 2; bases outside the gene matches: 6. The CDR3 DNA is TGTGCCAGCAGCGGACAGGGGAGTAGAAACACTGAAGCTTTCTTT. Translated: CASSGQGSRNTEAFF.

V and J are TRBV2 and TRBJ2-3, with TRBD2 matching 8 bases. The CDR3 totals 14 residues. V shed 6 bases, J shed 1 base, and the junction held 3 bases outside the gene matches. Germline lookup yields CDR1 SNHLY and CDR2 FYNNEI. CDR3 in amino acids: CASRYSGGTDTQYF. The DNA of the CDR3 is TGTGCCAGCAGATATAGCGGGGGCACAGATACGCAGTATTTT.